This T cell receptor beta chain was profiled in a study of PD-L1 blockade in urothelial cancer. Study results and limitations: Blood clones associated with the tumor expanded more at 3 weeks in durable-benefit patients.

Looked up from germline, CDR1 is SGHTA and CDR2 is FQGNSA. The CDR3 has 15 residues. The ends lost 4 bases at V and 5 bases at J; junction bases unmatched: 6. The time point here: pretreatment peripheral blood. On this clone itself: Its antigen is undetermined.

Added to each PCR by spiking were synthetic TCR analog templates. Using immunoSEQ multiplex PCR, the repertoire was profiled, and TCRdb retains in-frame clones only, with some absent. The table has 70,000 to 100,000 clones, 65% to 85% seen once. The sample consisted of PBMCs, taken around atezolizumab (anti-PD-L1) treatment. The chain carries TRBV7-2 and TRBJ2-1; 9 bases fit TRBD1. The sequence was collected from a man in his sixties with urothelial cancer. The CDR3 DNA sequence: TGTGCCAGCAGCTCGGGACAGGGACGCAACAATGAGCAGTTCTTC. It yields the protein CASSSGQGRNNEQFF.